This T cell receptor beta chain was documented in a study of beta chain features in type 1 diabetes. Study observations and caveats: Type 1 diabetes patients had moderately but significantly shorter TCRB CDR3s in all four CD4+ subsets.

As to this clone: Its antigen remains unidentified.

CDR1 is LNHDA and CDR2 is SQIVND in the germline V gene (reference sequence). The CDR3 has 14 residues. The ends were cut back, 4 bases at V and 5 bases at J, with 11 bases in the middle. The entirety of the isolated RNA underwent reverse transcription, so expressed TCRB transcripts were sequenced. The assay was immunoSEQ multiplex PCR, and TCRdb's table has in-frame clones only and misses some. The data contain 200,000 to 250,000 clones, about 14% of them seen just once; the ten biggest clones take up just under 0.02%. The chain has TRBV19 and TRBJ1-4; D might be TRBD1 (6 bases). Sequenced sample: naive CD4+ T cells from blood. This receptor was identified in a young man with type 1 diabetes. The CDR3: CASSTGTRNEKLFF. The CDR3 DNA follows: TGTGCCAGTAGTACCGGGACACGGAATGAAAAACTGTTTTTT.